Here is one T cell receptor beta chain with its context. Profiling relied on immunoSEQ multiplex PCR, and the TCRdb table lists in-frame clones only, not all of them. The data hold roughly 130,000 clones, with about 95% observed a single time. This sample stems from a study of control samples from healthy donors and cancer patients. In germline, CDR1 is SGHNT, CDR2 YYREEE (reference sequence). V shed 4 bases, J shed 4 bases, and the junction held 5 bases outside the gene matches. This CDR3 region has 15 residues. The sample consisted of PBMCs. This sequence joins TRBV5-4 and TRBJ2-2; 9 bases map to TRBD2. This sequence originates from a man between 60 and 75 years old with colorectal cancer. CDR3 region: CASSAAGGLTGELFF. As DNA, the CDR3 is TGTGCCAGCAGCGCCGCGGGGGGGCTCACCGGGGAGCTGTTTTTT.